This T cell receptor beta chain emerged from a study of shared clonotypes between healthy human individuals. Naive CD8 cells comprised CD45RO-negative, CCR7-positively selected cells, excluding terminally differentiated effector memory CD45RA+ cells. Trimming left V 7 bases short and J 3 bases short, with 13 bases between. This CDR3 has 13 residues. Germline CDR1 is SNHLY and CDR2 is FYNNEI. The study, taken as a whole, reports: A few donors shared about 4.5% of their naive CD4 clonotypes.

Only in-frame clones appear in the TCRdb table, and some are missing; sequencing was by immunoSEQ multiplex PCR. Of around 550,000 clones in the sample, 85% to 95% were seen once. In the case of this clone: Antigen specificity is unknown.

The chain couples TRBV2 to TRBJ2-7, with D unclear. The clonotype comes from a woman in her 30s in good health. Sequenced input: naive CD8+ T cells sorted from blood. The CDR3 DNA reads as TGTGCCAGCACCACAGCGATGAACTACGAGCAGTACTTC. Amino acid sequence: CASTTAMNYEQYF.